These T cell receptor beta chains were read from a single sample in a study of shared clonotypes between healthy human individuals. TCRdb keeps only in-frame clones here, not all; method: immunoSEQ multiplex PCR. The sample lists millions of clones, around 94% occurring once. Sequences were obtained from naive CD4+ T cells sorted from blood. Receptor source: a man younger than 30 in good health. Both conserved end residues are part of each CDR3. The D gene is left open where the match is weak. Not every row has a clone size; where given, it reads once, few, many or a size class.

>few|TRBD2|TRBV7-2|TRBJ2-1
TGTGCCAGCAGCTCCCGACCGGGACTAGCGGGAGTATACAATGAGCAGTTCTTC
CASSSRPGLAGVYNEQFF
>NA|NA|TRBV5-1|TRBJ2-5
TGCGCCAGCAGCTTGGGTTCGGGTGGGGAGACCCAGTACTTC
CASSLGSGGETQYF
>NA|NA|TRBV21-1|TRBJ2-2
TGTGCCAGCAGCGCCCAACTGGACAGGGGGGCCTCGAACACCGGGGAGCTGTTTTTT
CASSAQLDRGASNTGELFF
>NA|NA|TRBV6-6|TRBJ2-1
TGTGCCAGCAGGTCACAATGGAATGAGCAGTTCTTC
CASRSQWNEQFF
>once|NA|TRBV7-6|TRBJ1-5
TGTGCCAGCAGCTTACCCGGACAGTTTAGCAATCAGCCCCAGCATTTT
CASSLPGQFSNQPQHF
>NA|NA|TRBV28|TRBJ2-3
TGTGCCAGCAGTTTTAGACAGCGCACAGATACGCAGTATTTT
CASSFRQRTDTQYF
>few|NA|TRBV20-1|TRBJ1-1
TGCAGTCCCCCTGCCACTGAAGCTTTCTTT
CSPPATEAFF
>NA|NA|TRBV6-5|TRBJ1-2
TGTGCCAGCAGCCCGACAGCCAACTATGGCTACACCTTC
CASSPTANYGYTF
>NA|TRBD1|TRBV5-4|TRBJ2-1
TGTGCCAGCAGCTTGGAAGGGACAGTCTCCTACAATGAGCAGTTCTTC
CASSLEGTVSYNEQFF
>NA|NA|TRBV10-2|TRBJ1-6
TGCGCCAGCAGTGGACAGCATAATTCACCCCTCCACTTT
CASSGQHNSPLHF
>NA|NA|TRBV4-1|TRBJ1-1
TGCGCCAGCAGCCCTCAGTGGATAGGGAACACTGAAGCTTTCTTT
CASSPQWIGNTEAFF
>NA|NA|TRBV6-1|TRBJ1-4
TGTGCCAGCAGTGAATCAATAAAGGGAGGGGAAAAACTGTTTTTT
CASSESIKGGEKLFF
>few|TRBD1|TRBV7-2|TRBJ2-7
TGTGCCAGCAGCTTGACAGGGACCTACGAGCAGTACTTC
CASSLTGTYEQYF
>NA|NA|TRBV7-2|TRBJ2-1
TGTGCCAGCAGCTTATGGGCGGGGGAGCAGTTCTTC
CASSLWAGEQFF
>NA|NA|TRBV7-8|TRBJ1-3
TGTGCCAGCAGCCCAGGTGGTGGAAACACCATATATTTT
CASSPGGGNTIYF
>NA|NA|TRBV9|TRBJ2-7
TGTGCCAGCAGCCCGCGGACCAAGGGGGAGCAGTACTTC
CASSPRTKGEQYF
>NA|TRBD2|TRBV30|TRBJ2-5
TGTGCCTGGGAAAGAGAACTAGCGGGATATGAGACCCAGTACTTC
CAWERELAGYETQYF